These 24 T cell receptor beta chains were sequenced from one sample in a study of cytomegalovirus exposure and HLA in healthy donors. The PCR had 60 Vbeta and 13 Jbeta primers. The assay was immunoSEQ multiplex PCR, and TCRdb's table has in-frame clones only and misses some. Seen here are 100,000 to 120,000 clones, over 9.5% observed once, and the top ten hold approximately 15%. Sequenced input: PBMCs. These receptors were obtained from a man between 35 and 55 years old in good health and CMV-seropositive.

This clone has just a few counts. The chain couples TRBV5-1 to TRBJ2-3, with TRBD2 matching over 10 bases. Germline CDR1 and CDR2: SGHRS and YFSETQ. The CDR3 totals 14 residues. The V segment lost 0 bases and the J segment 6 bases; nucleotides outside the gene matches: 1. CDR3 coding DNA: TGCGCCAGCAGCTTGGTAGCGGGAGGTGATACGCAGTATTTT. Its translation: CASSLVAGGDTQYF. The full variable domain, with the rest looked up from reference TRBV5-1 and TRBJ2-3, is KAGVTQTPRYLIKTRGQQVTLSCSPISGHRSVSWYQQTPGQGLQFLFEYFSETQRNKGNFPGRFSGRQFSNSRSEMNVSTLELGDSALYLCASSLVAGGDTQYFGPGTRLTVL.

This clone has just a few counts. The rearrangement links TRBV10-1 to TRBJ2-7; D is possibly TRBD1 (5 bases). The germline V gene has CDR1 WNHNN and CDR2 SYGVQD (reference sequence). CDR3 length: 13 residues. Trimming took off 3 bases at V and 6 bases at J, with 12 bases between the two ends. The CDR3 region has the DNA TGCGCCAGCAGTGACGGAACAGGATCCGAGCAGTACTTC. Encoded protein: CASSDGTGSEQYF.

This clone was observed a few times. Other DNA variants within this sample encode the same CDR3. This chain links TRBV5-1 with TRBJ2-3; D is perhaps TRBD2 (5 bases). The CDR3 has 16 amino acids. CDR1 is SGHRS, CDR2 YFSETQ, per germline. Trimming cost V 1 base and J 1 base, with 13 bases left between them. The CDR3 region is CASSLQTSGRTDTQYF. The CDR3, as DNA: TGCGCCAGCAGCTTGCAGACAAGCGGTCGCACAGATACGCAGTATTTT.

This chain links TRBV21-1 with TRBJ1-5; the D call TRBD1 from the table was never checked on the DNA. TRBV21-1 is described as a pseudogene. CDR3 length: 16 amino acids. The CDR3 sequence: CASSPSDRGFNQPQHF. CDR3 nucleotide sequence: TGTGCCAGCAGCCCCTCGGACAGGGGCTTCAATCAGCCCCAGCATTTT.

DNA for the CDR3: TGTGCCAGCAGCGGCGGACAGGGGCTTTTTGCAACTAATGAAAAACTGTTTTTT. Translation: CASSGGQGLFATNEKLFF. The chain couples TRBV9 to TRBJ1-4; 9 bases line up with TRBD1. CDR3 length: 18 residues. CDR1 is SGDLS and CDR2 is YYNGEE in the germline V gene. The trim removed 3 bases at V and 0 bases at J, leaving 9 bases unmatched.

The rearrangement joins TRBV6-1 to TRBJ1-2; 8 positions match TRBD1. Germline trimming cut 7 bases from V and 4 bases from J; bases unmatched to any gene: 8. Germline V CDR1 and CDR2: MNHNS, SASEGT. The CDR3 contains 14 residues. DNA of the CDR3: TGTGCCAGCACCGAAGTCGGGACAGGCTATGGCTACACCTTC. The encoded protein is CASTEVGTGYGYTF.

J is TRBJ1-1 and V is TRBV7-2, with TRBD1 matching 7 bases. The CDR3 runs 13 residues. The V and J ends lost 5 bases and 0 bases, in that order; junction bases with no gene match: 0. Germline V lookup: CDR1 SGHTA, CDR2 FQGNSA. CDR3 loop: CASSQGVNTEAFF. The CDR3 DNA reads as TGTGCCAGCAGCCAGGGGGTGAACACTGAAGCTTTCTTT. Supplemented by reference TRBV7-2 and TRBJ1-1, the full variable domain reads GAGVSQSPSNKVTEKGKDVELRCDPISGHTALYWYRQSLGQGLEFLIYFQGNSAPDKSGLPSDRFSAERTGGSVSTLTIQRTQQEDSAVYLCASSQGVNTEAFFGQGTRLTVV.

In its sample, this clone was seen a few times. V gene TRBV6-1 combines with J gene TRBJ1-1; 9 bases agree with TRBD1. This CDR3 is built from 14 residues. Trimming removed 5 bases from V and 5 bases from J; junction bases left unmatched: 6. The V gene's germline CDR1 is MNHNS and CDR2 SASEGT. CDR3 residues: CASSSGQGETEAFF. In nucleotides, the CDR3 is TGTGCCAGCAGTTCGGGACAGGGAGAAACTGAAGCTTTCTTT.

V is TRBV10-1 and J is TRBJ2-3; TRBD1 matches 8 bases. V was pared by 5 bases and J by 0 bases, with 4 bases of the junction left unmatched. CDR3 length equals 15 residues. Looked up from germline, CDR1 is WNHNN and CDR2 is SYGVQD (reference sequence). CDR3: CASSPTGGSTDTQYF. The CDR3 bases are TGCGCCAGCAGTCCAACAGGGGGTAGCACAGATACGCAGTATTTT.

The J gene is TRBJ1-5, the V gene TRBV27, with no clear D. The CDR3 runs to 15 residues. CDR1 and CDR2 from the germline V gene are MNHEY and SMNVEV (reference sequence). With 3 bases removed from V and 0 bases from J, the gap between germline ends came to 9 bases. The CDR3 reads CASSFEGFSNQPQHF. Written as DNA, the CDR3 is TGTGCCAGCAGTTTCGAGGGATTTAGCAATCAGCCCCAGCATTTT.

V usage is TRBV28 and J usage is TRBJ2-3; tentatively, D is TRBD2 (6 bases). Trimming removed 5 bases at V and 2 bases at J, with 17 bases between. Looked up from germline, CDR1 is MDHEN and CDR2 is SYDVKM. The CDR3 extends over 16 amino acids. In nucleotides, the CDR3 is TGTGCCAGCAGTGTACTAGCCGGAGAAGCCACAGATACGCAGTATTTT. It codes for CASSVLAGEATDTQYF.

The genes are TRBV2 and TRBJ2-7; weak D call: TRBD2 (5 bases). The CDR3 consists of 13 residues. V was shortened by 5 bases and J by 3 bases, with 11 bases between the two germline ends. Germline CDR1 SNHLY, CDR2 FYNNEI. CDR3 sequence (DNA): TGTGCCAGCAGTTGGACTGGAAACTACGAGCAGTACTTC. Its protein is CASSWTGNYEQYF.

This chain uses TRBV25-1 with TRBJ2-1; possibly TRBD1 for D (6 bases). V was shortened by 2 bases and J by 6 bases, with 8 bases between the two germline ends. CDR1 MGHDK and CDR2 SYGVNS come from the germline V gene. The CDR3 is 13 amino acids. CDR3 in amino acids: CASSERGINEQFF. Written as DNA, the CDR3 is TGTGCCAGCAGTGAAAGGGGGATCAATGAGCAGTTCTTC.

This clone came up a few times. This sequence joins TRBV6-5 and TRBJ2-5, with 8 bases fitting TRBD2. The CDR3 has 16 residues. V shed 4 bases and J 1 base; nucleotides not matched to a gene: 8. Germline CDR1 MNHEY, CDR2 SVGAGI. The CDR3 coding sequence is TGTGCCAGCAGTTTACTATGGACTAGCAGCCAAGAGACCCAGTACTTC. Its protein is CASSLLWTSSQETQYF.

The chain is built from TRBV7-9 and TRBJ2-5, with a weak D call TRBD1 (5 bases). CDR3 length equals 15 residues. Germline V gene sequence: CDR1 SEHNR, CDR2 FQNEAQ (reference sequence). With 5 bases removed from V and 1 base from J, the gap between germline ends came to 14 bases. CDR3 nucleotides: TGTGCCAGCAGCGTTCGGCGTGGGGCCCAAGAGACCCAGTACTTC. It translates to CASSVRRGAQETQYF.

The rearrangement joins TRBV5-4 to TRBJ2-2, with a weak D call TRBD1 (6 bases). CDR1 SGHNT and CDR2 YYREEE come from the germline V gene (reference sequence). The germline V and J ends were trimmed by 1 base and 3 bases, with 13 bases remaining between them. The CDR3 length is 16 residues. The CDR3 region has the DNA TGTGCCAGCAGCTTGTTCACTGGGGGCTACACCGGGGAGCTGTTTTTT. This gives the protein CASSLFTGGYTGELFF.

The chain couples TRBV6-5 to TRBJ2-7; 12 bases line up with TRBD2. The CDR3 has 16 amino acids. Germline V lookup: CDR1 MNHEY, CDR2 SVGAGI. The ends lost 2 bases at V and 4 bases at J; junction bases unmatched: 6. CDR3 in DNA: TGTGCCAGCAGTTACGCACTAGCGGGAGGATCTTACGAGCAGTACTTC. This translates into CASSYALAGGSYEQYF.

V gene TRBV9 combines with J gene TRBJ2-5, with D possibly being TRBD1 (6 bases). CDR3 length: 15 amino acids. Per the germline V gene, CDR1 is SGDLS and CDR2 is YYNGEE. V was trimmed by 6 bases and J by 5 bases, leaving 20 bases between them. The CDR3 region has the DNA TGTGCCAGCACCGTCCGGCAGGGGCTAGGGGAGACCCAGTACTTC. It encodes CASTVRQGLGETQYF.

The chain couples TRBV6-1 to TRBJ1-2; 9 bases are a match to TRBD1. Germline V gene sequence: CDR1 MNHNS, CDR2 SASEGT. This CDR3 has 15 residues. V was clipped by 8 bases and J by 8 bases; unmatched bases: 15. CDR3 in amino acids: CASRHRDRDSGGYTF. The CDR3 nucleotides are TGTGCCAGCCGACACCGGGACAGGGATAGCGGGGGCTACACCTTC.

This chain links TRBV27 with TRBJ1-1, with 8 nucleotides matching TRBD1. J gave up 3 bases and V 5 bases, and 11 bases lay outside the gene matches. Germline V CDR1 and CDR2: MNHEY, SMNVEV (reference sequence). This CDR3 has 16 amino acids. The CDR3 sequence: CASSLPTGGGHTEAFF. Here the CDR3 DNA reads TGTGCCAGCAGTCTGCCTACAGGGGGGGGGCACACTGAAGCTTTCTTT.

This clone counts as medium-sized. This chain uses TRBV6-6 with TRBJ2-4, with 7 bases fitting TRBD2. V dropped 6 bases and J dropped 5; count of bases not matched to a gene: 7. Germline CDR1 MNHNY, CDR2 SVGAGI (reference sequence). The length of the CDR3 is 14 residues. CDR3 nucleotides: TGTGCCAGCAGCCTTGGGAGGGCGGAAAACATTCAGTACTTC. Protein sequence: CASSLGRAENIQYF.

This clone turned up a few times. The chain links TRBV28 to TRBJ2-7, with D possibly matching TRBD2 (6 bases). Deletions cut 6 bases from V and 1 base from J, with 16 bases between. The CDR3 covers 15 residues. Germline V gene sequence: CDR1 MDHEN, CDR2 SYDVKM. The CDR3, as DNA: TGTGCCAGCAGCACCCCGACTAGAAGTTCCTACGAGCAGTACTTC. The encoded protein is CASSTPTRSSYEQYF.

This chain links TRBV28 with TRBJ1-1, with D tentatively TRBD1 (5 bases). The germline V and J ends were trimmed by 0 bases and 3 bases, with 11 bases remaining between them. Germline V gene sequence: CDR1 MDHEN, CDR2 SYDVKM. CDR3 length: 15 amino acids. CDR3 nucleotide sequence: TGTGCCAGCAGTTTATGGGGGGGTTCGGACACTGAAGCTTTCTTT. As protein: CASSLWGGSDTEAFF.

J is TRBJ2-7 and V is TRBV4-1, with a tentative D call TRBD1 (6 bases). The V and J ends lost 0 bases and 2 bases respectively, with 11 bases between them. CDR1 and CDR2 from the germline V gene are MGHRA and YSYEKL. The CDR3 contains 15 residues. As DNA, the CDR3 is TGCGCCAGCAGCCAAGATAGGTACAGGGCCTACGAGCAGTACTTC. It yields the protein CASSQDRYRAYEQYF.